Following are 29 T cell receptor beta chains from one sample sequenced in a study of blood T cell repertoires in COVID-19. Assay: immunoSEQ multiplex PCR; the TCRdb copy retains only in-frame clones and omits some. Altogether 140,000 or so clones are present, 87% being singletons, with the ten largest covering roughly 10%. The sequencing sample was made of PBMCs or T cells enriched from blood (not recorded which). These receptors all stem from a man in his 60s who had recovered from COVID-19.

The chain links TRBV28 to TRBJ1-2; perhaps TRBD1 as D (5 bases). V lost 2 bases and J 5 bases, leaving 9 bases between the germline ends. This CDR3 region has 13 residues. Germline-derived CDR1 and CDR2 are MDHEN and SYDVKM. CDR3 bases: TGTGCCAGCAGTTTACAGGGCAATTATGGCTACACCTTC. This translates into CASSLQGNYGYTF.

This clone came up once. The J gene is TRBJ1-5, the V gene TRBV2; D is unclear. CDR1 SNHLY and CDR2 FYNNEI come from the germline V gene. V dropped 7 bases and J dropped 2 bases, with 12 bases sitting between them. This CDR3 is 14 amino acids long. The CDR3 nucleotides are TGTGCCAGCAAGACTAGCATTGGCAATCAGCCCCAGCATTTT. Translated, it gives CASKTSIGNQPQHF.

This rearrangement joins TRBV2 to TRBJ2-5; the D gene is possibly TRBD2 (6 bases). The CDR3 is 15 residues long. V lost 8 bases and J lost 4, with 20 bases in between. CDR1 and CDR2 (germline): SNHLY, FYNNEI. This CDR3 reads CASAVAVAGGETQYF. In DNA, the CDR3 is TGTGCCAGCGCCGTAGCGGTCGCAGGCGGAGAGACCCAGTACTTC.

This chain connects TRBV7-3 to TRBJ2-1; 7 bases agree with TRBD1. This CDR3 region has 13 residues. Germline values: CDR1 SGHTA, CDR2 FQGTGA. Trimming cost V 5 bases and J 7 bases; bases outside gene matches: 5. In DNA form, the CDR3 reads TGTGCCAGCAGCGACAGGGTTACTAATGAGCAGTTCTTC. It encodes CASSDRVTNEQFF.

The chain employs TRBV30 and TRBJ1-1; D may be TRBD1 (5 bases). From germline, CDR1 is GTSNPN and CDR2 SVGIG (reference sequence). The CDR3 covers 15 residues. V was shortened by 5 bases and J by 3 bases, with 19 bases between the two germline ends. Here the CDR3 reads CAWGPAPDRDTEAFF. The CDR3 DNA is TGTGCCTGGGGTCCGGCGCCCGACAGAGACACTGAAGCTTTCTTT.

The chain combines TRBV28 with TRBJ1-6; D not resolved. Per germline, CDR1 MDHEN and CDR2 SYDVKM. V was cut by 4 bases and J by 7 bases, with 5 bases left in between. The CDR3 spans 12 residues. The CDR3, as DNA: TGTGCCAGCAGTTCCCCGAATTCACCCCTCCACTTT. This translates into CASSSPNSPLHF.

V usage is TRBV6-5 and J usage is TRBJ1-2; the D gene is possibly TRBD1 (6 bases). V was pared by 2 bases and J by 7 bases, with 14 bases between. The CDR3 sequence is 14 residues long. CDR1 MNHEY and CDR2 SVGAGI come from the germline V gene. DNA for the CDR3: TGTGCCAGCAGTTACCGGGACACCGGGACTGGCTACACCTTC. Amino acids: CASSYRDTGTGYTF.

V usage is TRBV30 and J usage is TRBJ2-2, with 10 nucleotides matching TRBD1. V dropped 4 bases and J dropped 17; count of bases not matched to a gene: 10. Germline V lookup: CDR1 GTSNPN, CDR2 SVGIG (reference sequence). The CDR3 covers 12 residues. The CDR3 sequence: CAWTKTGGAGFF. CDR3 DNA: TGTGCCTGGACCAAGACAGGGGGCGCGGGTTTTTTT.

This clone was seen a single time. The chain carries TRBV5-5 and TRBJ1-2; D remains unclear. CDR1 is SGHKS, CDR2 YYEKEE, per germline (reference sequence). Deletions cut 1 base from V and 3 bases from J, with 13 bases between. The CDR3 sequence is 15 residues long. The CDR3 protein is CASSLRPADDYGYTF. The CDR3, as DNA: TGTGCCAGCAGCTTGCGACCGGCGGATGACTATGGCTACACCTTC.

The chain links TRBV6-1 to TRBJ2-7; TRBD1 agrees at 8 bases. CDR3 length: 15 amino acids. The J segment lost 5 bases and the V segment lost 1 base, leaving 7 bases of the junction unmatched. From germline, CDR1 is MNHNS and CDR2 SASEGT. Written as DNA, the CDR3 is TGTGCCAGCAGTGAAGGCAGGGGGCGGACCCACGAGCAGTACTTC. Its protein is CASSEGRGRTHEQYF.

V and J are TRBV5-5 and TRBJ2-1, with TRBD2 matching 11 bases. Germline trimming cut 3 bases from V and 4 bases from J; bases unmatched to any gene: 3. The V gene's germline CDR1 is SGHKS and CDR2 YYEKEE (reference sequence). This CDR3 is 15 amino acids long. This CDR3 reads CASSWLAGGYNEQFF. For the CDR3, the DNA is TGTGCCAGCAGCTGGCTAGCGGGGGGATACAATGAGCAGTTCTTC. The full variable domain, its missing parts supplied by reference TRBV5-5 and TRBJ2-1, is DAGVTQSPTHLIKTRGQQVTLRCSPISGHKSVSWYQQVLGQGPQFIFQYYEKEERGRGNFPDRFSARQFPNYSSELNVNALLLGDSALYLCASSWLAGGYNEQFFGPGTRLTVL.

This clone was picked up one time. This chain links TRBV6-5 with TRBJ2-2; D not resolved. The ends were cut back, 5 bases at V and 6 bases at J, with 7 bases in the middle. Germline V gives CDR1 MNHEY, CDR2 SVGAGI. The CDR3 runs 12 residues. The CDR3 spells CASSPYPGELFF. The DNA of the CDR3 is TGTGCCAGCAGTCCCTATCCCGGGGAGCTGTTTTTT.

This chain links TRBV28 with TRBJ2-1; 13 bases map to TRBD2. The CDR3 contains 18 residues. Germline V CDR1 and CDR2: MDHEN, SYDVKM. V was clipped by 5 bases and J by 4 bases; unmatched bases: 11. For the CDR3, the DNA is TGTGCCAGCAGTCACGAGGGACTAGCGGGAACTAGATACAATGAGCAGTTCTTC. Translated: CASSHEGLAGTRYNEQFF.

This clone was found a few times. The chain couples TRBV5-1 to TRBJ1-1; tentatively, D is TRBD1 (5 bases). Trimming took off 4 bases at V and 7 bases at J, with 17 bases between the two ends. CDR1 and CDR2 (germline): SGHRS, YFSETQ. The CDR3 contains 14 residues. CDR3 nucleotides: TGCGCCAGCAGCCCAATGACGGGGGGTCATGAAGCTTTCTTT. Translated, it gives CASSPMTGGHEAFF.

J is TRBJ1-5 and V is TRBV6-1; TRBD1 aligns across 8 bases. Trimming at V came to 4 bases and at J to 0 bases, leaving 11 bases not matched to a gene. The germline gives CDR1 MNHNS, CDR2 SASEGT. This CDR3 spans 18 amino acids. The CDR3 nucleotides read TGTGCCAGCAGTGCTTTGGGACAGGCGCTCTATAGCAATCAGCCCCAGCATTTT. Translated: CASSALGQALYSNQPQHF.

This clone was counted a single time. V and J are TRBV7-2 and TRBJ2-7, with unresolved D. CDR1 and CDR2 from the germline V gene are SGHTA and FQGNSA. V lost 1 base to trimming and J lost 9 bases, with 10 bases between them. The CDR3 totals 12 residues. The CDR3 sequence is CASSLGPPGQYF. The CDR3, as DNA: TGTGCCAGCAGCTTAGGGCCCCCAGGGCAGTACTTC.

The rearrangement joins TRBV5-4 to TRBJ1-6; weak D call: TRBD1 (6 bases). Germline V gene data show CDR1 as SGHNT and CDR2 as YYREEE (reference sequence). CDR3 length equals 15 residues. V lost 1 base and J lost 6, with 11 bases in between. CDR3 sequence (DNA): TGTGCCAGCAGCTTGCGGACAGAGTTTAATTCACCCCTCCACTTT. The encoded protein is CASSLRTEFNSPLHF.

This sequence joins TRBV5-1 and TRBJ2-1; a possible D gene is TRBD1 (6 bases). The germline gives CDR1 SGHRS, CDR2 YFSETQ. The CDR3 is 17 residues long. V dropped 4 bases and J dropped 0 bases, with 17 bases sitting between them. DNA for the CDR3: TGCGCCAGCAGCCAGCCCCGCCGGGACAACTCCTACAATGAGCAGTTCTTC. It translates to CASSQPRRDNSYNEQFF.

This chain joins TRBV2 and TRBJ1-4, with D possibly matching TRBD1 (5 bases). V gave up 8 bases and J gave up 5 bases, with 9 bases separating them. The V gene's germline CDR1 is SNHLY and CDR2 FYNNEI. The CDR3 extends over 12 amino acids. DNA of the CDR3: TGTGCCAGCGGGGCTCAGAATGAAAAACTGTTTTTT. It is translated as CASGAQNEKLFF.

This clone is a singleton in its sample. The genes are TRBV9 and TRBJ2-5; D is unresolved. Germline CDR1 and CDR2: SGDLS and YYNGEE. The CDR3 is 12 residues long. V was cut by 3 bases and J by 3 bases, with 6 bases left in between. This CDR3 is CASSAHEETQYF. The CDR3 bases are TGTGCCAGCAGCGCACATGAAGAGACCCAGTACTTC.

V gene TRBV6-5 combines with J gene TRBJ2-7; a weak D match, TRBD2 (6 bases). The V gene's germline CDR1 is MNHEY and CDR2 SVGAGI. V lost 7 bases and J 5 bases, leaving 15 bases between the germline ends. The CDR3 runs to 13 residues. CDR3 protein: CASKRLGFHEQYF. CDR3 sequence (DNA): TGTGCCAGCAAGCGACTAGGGTTCCACGAGCAGTACTTC.

The J gene is TRBJ2-5, the V gene TRBV10-3; 10 nucleotides agree with TRBD2. This CDR3 has 16 residues. Germline CDR1 is ENHRY and CDR2 is SYGVKD. The V segment lost 2 bases and the J segment 2 bases; nucleotides outside the gene matches: 5. The CDR3 spells CAISEGERGGQETQYF. The CDR3 DNA sequence: TGTGCCATCAGTGAGGGGGAGCGGGGGGGACAAGAGACCCAGTACTTC.

The chain recombines TRBV18 with TRBJ1-5, with a weak D call TRBD1 (6 bases). The CDR3 extends over 15 amino acids. V gave up 6 bases and J gave up 2 bases, with 14 bases separating them. CDR1 is KGHSH, CDR2 LQKENI, per germline. The CDR3 sequence is CASSRGAGGNQPQHF. The CDR3 region has the DNA TGTGCCAGCTCCCGGGGGGCAGGGGGCAATCAGCCCCAGCATTTT.

This chain links TRBV13 with TRBJ2-3; 11 positions agree with TRBD2. There are 15 residues in the CDR3. CDR1 is PRHDT, CDR2 FYEKMQ, per germline (reference sequence). V dropped 5 bases and J dropped 4; count of bases not matched to a gene: 5. As DNA, the CDR3 is TGTGCCAGCAGCCCCACTAGCGGGAGCCCAGATACGCAGTATTTT. This translates into CASSPTSGSPDTQYF.

V is TRBV24-1 and J is TRBJ1-3, with D perhaps TRBD1 (5 bases). The CDR3 runs 16 residues. The V gene lost 1 base and the J gene lost 5 bases, with 14 bases spanning the gap. Germline V gene data show CDR1 as KGHDR and CDR2 as SFDVKD. The CDR3 bases are TGTGCCACCAGTGATTTACTTAAGGGGTGGAGAAACACCATATATTTT. Translating gives CATSDLLKGWRNTIYF.

This clone was seen a single time. V is TRBV19 and J is TRBJ1-5; no reliable D call. In germline, CDR1 is LNHDA, CDR2 SQIVND (reference sequence). This CDR3 is 13 amino acids long. Deletions cut 7 bases from V and 6 bases from J, with 13 bases between. The CDR3 DNA is TGTGCCAGTAAAGGTCACCGGGGTCAGCCCCAGCATTTT. Its translation: CASKGHRGQPQHF.

The J gene is TRBJ2-2, the V gene TRBV5-1; 7 positions agree with TRBD2. CDR1 is SGHRS, CDR2 YFSETQ, per germline. V lost 4 bases to trimming and J lost 0 bases; unmatched junction nucleotides: 3. The CDR3 has 15 amino acids. The CDR3 is CASSVGGTNTGELFF. The DNA of the CDR3 is TGCGCCAGCAGCGTCGGGGGGACGAACACCGGGGAGCTGTTTTTT.

V is TRBV7-6 and J is TRBJ2-7; D unclear. The CDR3 length is 15 residues. Per the germline V gene, CDR1 is SGHVS and CDR2 is FNYEAQ. The V end lost 0 bases, the J end lost 0 bases, and 9 bases lay between the germline ends. The CDR3 nucleotides read TGTGCCAGCAGCTTAGCAGACACCGGCTCCTACGAGCAGTACTTC. Amino acids: CASSLADTGSYEQYF. Full variable domain (remainder filled in from reference TRBV7-6 and TRBJ2-7): GAGVSQSPRYKVTKRGQDVALRCDPISGHVSLYWYRQALGQGPEFLTYFNYEAQQDKSGLPNDRFSAERPEGSISTLTIQRTEQRDSAMYRCASSLADTGSYEQYFGPGTRLTVT.

This chain uses TRBV18 with TRBJ1-2, with TRBD1 matching over 8 bases. V shed 3 bases, J shed 5 bases, and the junction held 2 bases outside the gene matches. The CDR3 has 13 amino acids. Per germline, CDR1 KGHSH and CDR2 LQKENI. As DNA, the CDR3 is TGTGCCAGCTCACCGGACAGGGTTTATGGCTACACCTTC. Protein: CASSPDRVYGYTF. Combining the CDR3 with reference TRBV18 and TRBJ1-2 gives the whole variable domain NAGVMQNPRHLVRRRGQEARLRCSPMKGHSHVYWYRQLPEEGLKFMVYLQKENIIDESGMPKERFSAEFPKEGPSILRIQQVVRGDSAAYFCASSPDRVYGYTFGSGTRLTVV.